Shown below are 15 T cell receptor beta chains from a single sample sequenced in a study of CD8 T cells in ankylosing spondylitis. From the 5' RACE reads, TCRdb called clonotypes with MiXCR, one entry per CDR3 protein. The sample yields approximately 500,000 distinct CDR3 sequences, approximately 12% seen once. These TCRs' antigens remain unknown. Regarding the study as a whole: The study identified a TCR beta motif of about eight highly homologous variants that appeared characteristic of ankylosing spondylitis blood.

The sequenced sample was blood, either unsorted or a sorted T cell fraction (not recorded which). These receptors came from a male donor with ankylosing spondylitis.

There are a few counts of this clonotype. The V and J genes are TRBV4-1 and TRBJ2-5; D remains unclear. V lost 2 bases and J lost 0, with 10 bases in between. From germline, CDR1 is MGHRA and CDR2 YSYEKL. CDR3 size: 15 residues. The CDR3 is CASSQPGRDQETQYF. The CDR3, as DNA: TGCGCCAGCAGCCAACCCGGCCGCGACCAAGAGACCCAGTACTTC.

The rearrangement links TRBV5-1 to TRBJ2-3, with 8 bases that match TRBD2. This CDR3 is built from 16 residues. CDR1 and CDR2 from the germline V gene are SGHRS and YFSETQ. The trim removed 3 bases at V and 6 bases at J, leaving 12 bases unmatched. The CDR3 DNA follows: TGCGCCAGCAGCTCCCAGCCGGGACTAGAAGCGGATACGCAGTATTTT. Its protein is CASSSQPGLEADTQYF.

This sequence joins TRBV7-2 and TRBJ1-3; perhaps TRBD1 as D (5 bases). CDR3 length: 14 amino acids. Germline CDR1 and CDR2: SGHTA and FQGNSA. Trimming pared 5 bases from V and 3 bases from J, leaving 11 bases between. The CDR3 bases are TGTGCCAGCAGCCTCGAGGGGCTTGGAAACACCATATATTTT. Residues: CASSLEGLGNTIYF. Based on the CDR3 plus reference TRBV7-2 and TRBJ1-3, the full variable domain is GAGVSQSPSNKVTEKGKDVELRCDPISGHTALYWYRQSLGQGLEFLIYFQGNSAPDKSGLPSDRFSAERTGGSVSTLTIQRTQQEDSAVYLCASSLEGLGNTIYFGEGSWLTVV.

This chain links TRBV30 with TRBJ2-1, with unresolved D. The germline gives CDR1 GTSNPN, CDR2 SVGIG (reference sequence). CDR3 length: 14 amino acids. The V end lost 0 bases, the J end lost 0 bases, and 6 bases lay between the germline ends. CDR3 region: CAWSVDFSYNEQFF. CDR3 DNA sequence: TGTGCCTGGAGTGTAGACTTCTCCTACAATGAGCAGTTCTTC.

The rearrangement joins TRBV20-1 to TRBJ2-1, with D unclear. The ends were cut back, 0 bases at V and 10 bases at J, with 16 bases in the middle. There are 14 residues in the CDR3. The germline CDR1 and CDR2 sequences are DFQATT and SNEGSKA (reference sequence). The DNA for the CDR3 is TGCAGTGCTAGAGATCCAAGGGTATCCTTGGAGCAGTTCTTC. Amino acids: CSARDPRVSLEQFF.

The table lists this clonotype with a few counts. CDR3 protein: CSATTSGYYNEQFF. CDR3 DNA sequence: TGCAGTGCTACTACTAGCGGGTACTACAATGAGCAGTTCTTC. The chain recombines TRBV20-1 with TRBJ2-1; 9 bases fit TRBD2. V dropped 4 bases and J dropped 3; count of bases not matched to a gene: 4. The CDR3 consists of 14 residues. Germline values: CDR1 DFQATT, CDR2 SNEGSKA (reference sequence).

This clonotype was seen more than once but under ten times. The chain employs TRBV24-1 and TRBJ2-2; 11 bases are a match to TRBD2. The CDR3 sequence is 13 residues long. With V trimmed by 9 bases and J by 6 bases, 2 bases remained unmatched. Germline lookup yields CDR1 KGHDR and CDR2 SFDVKD. The CDR3 is CATALAGAGELFF. The CDR3 nucleotides read TGTGCCACCGCACTAGCGGGGGCCGGGGAGCTGTTTTTT.

V and J are TRBV12-3 or TRBV12-4 and TRBJ2-7, with D perhaps TRBD1 (6 bases). The CDR3 spans 17 residues. V was shortened by 3 bases and J by 0 bases, with 18 bases between the two germline ends. The CDR3 nucleotides read TGTGCCAGCAGTTTTGCCAAACACAGGGCAAGCTCCTACGAGCAGTACGTC. Translating gives CASSFAKHRASSYEQYV.

This clonotype was counted ten times or more. J is TRBJ1-1 and V is TRBV12-3 or TRBV12-4; no definite D call. The CDR3 is made up of 14 amino acids. The V end lost 7 bases, the J end lost 4 bases, and 16 bases lay between the germline ends. CDR3 nucleotides: TGTGCCAGCACCCTAGCGGGGTCGGGCACTGAAGCTTTCTTT. Amino acids: CASTLAGSGTEAFF.

The table lists this clonotype with a few counts. This sequence joins TRBV5-6 and TRBJ2-1; the D is unclear. The V end lost 4 bases, the J end lost 8 bases, and 13 bases lay between the germline ends. CDR3 length equals 13 residues. Germline loops: CDR1 SGHDT, CDR2 YYEEEE. In DNA form, the CDR3 reads TGTGCCAGCAGCCCAGGTTATGGGGATGAGCAGTTCTTC. It codes for CASSPGYGDEQFF.

The CDR3 DNA follows: TGTGCCAGCAGCTACATGTCCTACAATGAGCAGTTCTTC. Its protein is CASSYMSYNEQFF. This sequence joins TRBV14 and TRBJ2-1; D call uncertain. Looked up from germline, CDR1 is SGHDN and CDR2 is FVKESK. Trimming pared 5 bases from V and 1 base from J, leaving 6 bases between. The CDR3 covers 13 residues. Full variable domain (outside the CDR3, taken from reference TRBV14 and TRBJ2-1): EAGVTQFPSHSVIEKGQTVTLRCDPISGHDNLYWYRRVMGKEIKFLLHFVKESKQDESGMPNNRFLAERTGGTYSTLKVQPAELEDSGVYFCASSYMSYNEQFFGPGTRLTVL.

This clonotype was counted only a few times. The CDR3, as DNA: TGTGCCAGCAATACGGACGGAGCTCCCCCAGATACGCAGTATTTT. Its translation: CASNTDGAPPDTQYF. This chain joins TRBV12-3 or TRBV12-4 and TRBJ2-3; D uncertain. Trimming took 7 bases from V and 4 from J, leaving 18 bases between them. CDR3 size: 15 residues.

The chain couples TRBV29-1 to TRBJ1-4; D gene uncertain. This CDR3 spans 12 amino acids. V lost 7 bases and J lost 5, with 11 bases in between. The germline CDR1 and CDR2 sequences are SQVTM and ANQGSEA. CDR3 coding DNA: TGCAGCGGACGACGGGGAAATGAAAAACTGTTTTTT. Its translation is CSGRRGNEKLFF.

The chain carries TRBV12-3 or TRBV12-4 and TRBJ2-1; 8 positions match TRBD1. With 5 bases clipped from V and 0 bases from J, the junction kept 9 bases outside the gene matches. This CDR3 spans 17 amino acids. CDR3 DNA: TGTGCCAGCAGTCAAGACAGGGGCGACTTCTCCTACAATGAGCAGTTCTTC. Protein: CASSQDRGDFSYNEQFF.

This clonotype was counted many times. The rearrangement links TRBV20-1 to TRBJ1-5, with D tentatively TRBD1 (5 bases). Trimming removed 4 bases at V and 1 base at J, with 8 bases between. Germline V gene data show CDR1 as DFQATT and CDR2 as SNEGSKA (reference sequence). CDR3 length: 13 residues. CDR3 sequence reads: CSAKRQSNQPQHF. Here the CDR3 DNA reads TGCAGTGCTAAACGACAGAGCAATCAGCCCCAGCATTTT.